The TCR beta chain under discussion was sequenced for a study of response to subunit inactivated influenza vaccine (dated by TCRdb to 2016 to 2019). Regarding the research as a whole: The study used deep quantitative T cell receptor repertoire profiling to track responses to a trivalent subunit inactivated influenza vaccine.

What the time point label conveys for this sample: around 47 days after influenza vaccine administration. Library preparation was by RT-PCR. Sequencing was carried out with an Illumina HiSeq 2500. TCRdb ran its own pipeline on the public reads, namely fastp trimming at Q25 and MiXCR clone calling, and kept in-frame beta chains. Identical CDR3 proteins give one entry, which carries the most common genes and DNA. The sample table contains fewer than 700,000 distinct CDR3 sequences; only one count was recorded for roughly 13% of them. The ten most abundant clones make up about an eighth of the sample. The CDR3 spans 15 residues, from the cysteine through the phenylalanine. Only the CDR3 region is kept as DNA, spanning 45 bases read in frame from base 1. The germline V gene sets CDR1 to SGHRS and CDR2 to YFSETQ. V and J are trimmed by 4 bases and 8 bases, and the gene matches miss 3 bases of the junction.

This clonotype was counted at least ten times. What antigen it recognizes has not been identified. Base qualities are not provided; no much larger clone lies one nucleotide away. On the study overall, not on this receptor specifically: The authors suggested that each seasonal influenza vaccination may recruit only a limited number of new T cells.

Sequenced material: PBMCs from blood, taken roughly 45 days after vaccination. The chain employs TRBV5-1 and TRBJ2-1; 16 central nucleotides agree with TRBD2. This receptor was taken from a man in his fifties or sixties who received an inactivated influenza vaccine. Donor details come from another sample of the same person, matched by shared clones. The bases read TGCGCCAGCAGCCACGGGACTAGCGGGGGGGATGAGCAGTTCTTC. The encoded protein is CASSHGTSGGDEQFF.